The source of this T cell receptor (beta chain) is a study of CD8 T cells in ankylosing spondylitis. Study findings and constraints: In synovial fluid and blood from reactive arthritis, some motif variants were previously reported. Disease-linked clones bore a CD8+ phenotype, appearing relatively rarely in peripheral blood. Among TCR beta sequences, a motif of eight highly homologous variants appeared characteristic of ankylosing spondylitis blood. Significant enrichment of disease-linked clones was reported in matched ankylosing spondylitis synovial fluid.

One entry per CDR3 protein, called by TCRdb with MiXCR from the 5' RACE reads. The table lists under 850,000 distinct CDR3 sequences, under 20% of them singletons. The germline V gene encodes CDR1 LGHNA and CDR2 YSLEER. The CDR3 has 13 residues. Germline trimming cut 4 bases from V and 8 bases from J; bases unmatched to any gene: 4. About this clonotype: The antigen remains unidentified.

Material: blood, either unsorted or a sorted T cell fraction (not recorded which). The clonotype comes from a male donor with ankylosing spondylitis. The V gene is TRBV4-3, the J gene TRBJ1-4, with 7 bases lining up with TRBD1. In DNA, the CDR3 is TGCGCCAGCAGCCGAGACAGGGACGAAAAACTGTTTTTT. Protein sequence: CASSRDRDEKLFF.